This T cell receptor (beta chain) was observed in a study of shared clonotypes between healthy human individuals. Across the study: The donor group consisted of a couple of women and a few men, aged 18 to 49. A donor's plate count was three for CD4 naive and three for CD4 memory; CD8 naive had two and CD8 memory one.

Terminally differentiated effector memory CD45RA+ cells were left out of the naive CD8 fraction, which was CD45RO-negative and positively selected for CCR7. Study donors comprised healthy, HIV-negative adults devoid of recent acute infection or vaccination. The CDR3 is 15 amino acids. Germline CDR1 reads MNHEY; CDR2 reads SMNVEV (reference sequence). V gave up 8 bases and J gave up 4 bases, with 21 bases separating them. The run depth of the assay was deep. Clones were read by immunoSEQ multiplex PCR, and TCRdb kept only the in-frame ones, dropping some. The profile shows over 2,000,000 clones, approximately 92% of them singletons.

The V gene is TRBV27, the J gene TRBJ2-7; possibly TRBD1 or TRBD2 for D (6 bases each). Source material: naive CD8+ T cells from PBMCs. The receptor comes from a man aged 18 to 30 in good health. Some clones in this sample may be carry-over from other donors' samples. The CDR3 DNA reads TGTGCCAGCTCGGTGGGGGGCCTGAAGGAATACGAGCAGTACTTC. Protein sequence: CASSVGGLKEYEQYF.